Listed below are T cell receptor beta chains from one sample, sequenced in a study of Ad26.COV2.S vaccination and SARS-CoV-2 variants. Measured with immunoSEQ multiplex PCR; TCRdb has only the in-frame clones, and not every one. The sample yields about 260,000 clones, around 85% seen once. The sample was peripheral blood, taken in a trial of Ad26.COV2.S vaccine versus placebo. Every receptor here comes from a person aged 18 to 59 who received the Ad26.COV2.S COVID-19 vaccine or a placebo. CDR3s include the opening cysteine and the closing phenylalanine or tryptophan. D genes are given only for firm matches. Size is stated for part of the rows, as once, few or many counts, or as a class when the clone is expanded.

>.|TRBD2|TRBV7-8|TRBJ2-1
CASSFPRGGSYNEQFF
TGTGCCAGCAGCTTTCCCCGGGGGGGGTCCTACAATGAGCAGTTCTTC
>.|.|TRBV18|TRBJ1-3
CASEGPNSGNTIYF
TGTGCCAGCGAAGGGCCTAACTCTGGAAACACCATATATTTT
>.|TRBD1|TRBV19|TRBJ1-2
CASSRGTGGSYGYTF
TGTGCCAGTAGTAGGGGGACAGGGGGTTCTTATGGCTACACCTTC
>.|.|TRBV7-3|TRBJ1-6
CASSLSYNSPLHF
TGTGCCAGCAGCCTATCTTATAATTCACCCCTCCACTTT
>few|TRBD1|TRBV6-1|TRBJ1-2
CASSGGTGGAWKYGYTF
TGTGCCAGCAGTGGCGGGACAGGGGGCGCTTGGAAGTATGGCTACACCTTC
>.|.|TRBV9|TRBJ2-7
CASSPEQWGSGEQYF
TGTGCCAGCAGCCCCGAGCAGTGGGGCTCTGGAGAGCAGTACTTC
>few|.|TRBV9|TRBJ1-3
CASSVEQAFGNTIYF
TGTGCCAGCAGCGTAGAACAGGCCTTTGGAAACACCATATATTTT
>.|TRBD1|TRBV6-5|TRBJ1-6
CASSRDRGENSPLHF
TGTGCCAGCAGCAGAGACAGGGGAGAAAATTCACCCCTCCACTTT
>.|TRBD1|TRBV5-5|TRBJ1-2
CASSLGTGRANYGYTF
TGTGCCAGCAGCTTAGGGACAGGAAGAGCTAACTATGGCTACACCTTC
>.|.|TRBV30|TRBJ1-4
CAWSHNEKLFF
TGTGCCTGGAGTCACAATGAAAAACTGTTTTTT
>.|.|TRBV13|TRBJ2-1
CASSFRGEQFF
TGTGCCAGCAGCTTTAGGGGGGAGCAGTTCTTC
>.|TRBD1|TRBV4-1|TRBJ2-7
CASSPHPRDRGPNEQYF
TGCGCCAGCAGCCCCCACCCCCGCGACAGGGGGCCCAACGAGCAGTACTTC
>few|.|TRBV7-2|TRBJ2-1
CASRMTINEQFF
TGTGCCAGCAGAATGACTATCAATGAGCAGTTCTTC
>.|TRBD1|TRBV4-2|TRBJ1-1
CASGQTGGSEAFF
TGTGCCAGCGGACAGACAGGGGGATCTGAAGCTTTCTTT
>.|.|TRBV4-1|TRBJ2-6
CASSQDRGTGANVLTF
TGCGCCAGCAGCCAAGATCGAGGGACTGGGGCCAACGTCCTGACTTTC
>.|.|TRBV20-1|TRBJ2-7
CSARGVSEQYF
TGCAGTGCTAGAGGCGTCTCCGAGCAGTACTTC
>.|.|TRBV19|TRBJ2-5
CASSISETQYF
TGTGCCAGTAGTATATCGGAGACCCAGTACTTC
>once|TRBD1|TRBV7-8|TRBJ2-2
CASSFPTGSNTGELFF
TGTGCCAGCAGCTTTCCGACAGGGTCCAACACCGGGGAGCTGTTTTTT
>.|.|TRBV19|TRBJ2-3
CASSIDRASPASDTQYF
TGTGCCAGTAGTATCGATCGAGCCAGTCCGGCCTCAGATACGCAGTATTTT
>.|TRBD2|TRBV4-2|TRBJ2-7
CASSQGGSSGSYEQYF
TGTGCCAGCAGCCAAGGTGGGTCTAGCGGCTCCTACGAGCAGTACTTC
>few|TRBD1|TRBV13|TRBJ1-2
CASSLVQGARGYTF
TGTGCCAGCAGCTTAGTTCAGGGGGCTAGGGGCTACACCTTC
>.|.|TRBV4-1|TRBJ2-1
CASSQQGYSYNEQFF
TGCGCCAGCAGCCAACAGGGGTATTCCTACAATGAGCAGTTCTTC
>.|TRBD1|TRBV12-3/TRBV12-4|TRBJ2-4
CASSLQGAYIQYF
TGTGCCAGCAGTTTACAGGGGGCGTACATTCAGTACTTC
>few|TRBD2|TRBV5-1|TRBJ2-5
CASSAGHSGSMETQYF
TGCGCCAGCAGCGCCGGCCACAGCGGGAGTATGGAGACCCAGTACTTC
>once|.|TRBV27|TRBJ2-2
CASSFTSTGELFF
TGTGCCAGCAGTTTTACTAGCACCGGGGAGCTGTTTTTT
>.|.|TRBV7-6|TRBJ1-5
CASSPYGNQPQHF
TGTGCCAGCAGCCCCTATGGCAATCAGCCCCAGCATTTT
>.|.|TRBV9|TRBJ2-4
CASSVDTGGPNIQYF
TGTGCCAGCAGCGTAGATACCGGGGGGCCAAACATTCAGTACTTC
>.|TRBD1|TRBV15|TRBJ1-6
CATSREGTGVSPLHF
TGTGCCACCAGCAGAGAAGGGACAGGGGTTTCACCCCTCCACTTT
>.|.|TRBV18|TRBJ1-2
CASSPLSISSNYGYTF
TGTGCCAGCTCACCCTTATCAATCTCCAGTAACTATGGCTACACCTTC
>.|.|TRBV11-1|TRBJ2-3
CASSHKLGTDTQYF
TGTGCCAGCAGCCACAAACTTGGCACAGATACGCAGTATTTT